The 5 T cell receptor beta chains in this list originate from one sample, sequenced in a study of glioma-infiltrating T cells (dated by TCRdb to 2016 to 2017). Instrument used: Illumina MiSeq. The iRepertoire nested amplicon-rescue multiplex PCR (arm-PCR) platform was used to amplify TCR alpha and beta CDR3 regions from RNA. TCRdb applied fastp at Q25 and MiXCR to the public reads, then kept only in-frame beta chains. Each entry merges the rows of one CDR3 protein and shows their most common DNA and genes. This sample holds over 130,000 distinct CDR3 sequences; 39% were observed only once. The ten largest clones add up to roughly 20% of the sample. The sample was glioma tissue, nonneoplastic brain tissue, or PBMCs (not recorded which). The receptors here all came from a human donor with low-grade glioma or glioblastoma, undergoing nonglioma brain surgery, or in good health (not recorded which).

The V and J genes are TRBV20-1 and TRBJ1-1; possibly TRBD1 for D (6 bases). CDR3 length: 14 residues. The germline V gene encodes CDR1 DFQATT and CDR2 SNEGSKA (reference sequence). V was clipped by 0 bases and J by 6 bases, with 14 bases between them. Here the CDR3 reads CSARDRVGGSEAFF. CDR3 nucleotide sequence: TGCAGTGCTAGAGATCGCGTCGGGGGCTCTGAAGCTTTCTTT.

The genes are TRBV28 and TRBJ2-5, with 8 bases fitting TRBD1. This CDR3 region has 14 residues. V trimming: 6 bases; J trimming: 1 base; junction bases outside the gene matches: 4. Germline CDR1 reads MDHEN; CDR2 reads SYDVKM. CDR3 sequence: CASSSGQAQETQYF. The CDR3 coding sequence is TGTGCCAGCAGCTCGGGACAGGCCCAAGAGACCCAGTACTTC.

This clonotype was detected a few times. Here the CDR3 reads CASTAPLSGKVSGANVLTF. CDR3 coding DNA: TGTGCCAGCACCGCGCCTCTTAGCGGGAAGGTTTCTGGGGCCAACGTCCTGACTTTC. The chain couples TRBV6-1 to TRBJ2-6, with 8 bases identical to TRBD2. Germline values: CDR1 MNHNS, CDR2 SASEGT. The J segment lost 1 base and the V segment lost 7 bases, leaving 15 bases of the junction unmatched. The CDR3 contains 19 residues.

This clonotype was recorded a few times. The V call is TRBV11-2, the J call TRBJ2-1; D is ambiguous. The CDR3 totals 13 residues. With 5 bases removed from V and 10 bases from J, the gap between germline ends came to 15 bases. Germline values: CDR1 SGHAT, CDR2 FQNNGV. The CDR3 protein is CASSTGLDDEQFF. CDR3 nucleotide sequence: TGTGCCAGCAGCACCGGCCTAGATGACGAGCAGTTCTTC.

This clonotype was seen a few times. V gene TRBV27 combines with J gene TRBJ2-3; D is uncertain. Germline lookup yields CDR1 MNHEY and CDR2 SMNVEV (reference sequence). The CDR3 covers 13 residues. The V gene lost 4 bases and the J gene lost 5 bases, with 10 bases spanning the gap. CDR3 residues: CASSSEGRDTQYF. In nucleotides, the CDR3 is TGTGCCAGCAGTTCTGAAGGGCGAGATACGCAGTATTTT.